This TCR beta chain was sequenced in a study of regulatory T cells in long-lasting Graves disease. Time point denoted: newly diagnosed GD, antithyroid drugs for less than 3 months. After RNA was extracted from PBMCs, the TCR library was made from it. Xi'an, China, was home to the endocrinology department that provided patients. Broader study findings: Reduced TCR diversity was observed in persistent Graves' patients versus newly diagnosed patients.

CDR3 regions were amplified by Arm-PCR using iRepertoire HTBI primers to build TCR beta libraries. In the authors' workflow: Identification yielded 62 TRBV and around 15 TRBJ segments across samples. TCRdb analysed the multiplex PCR reads with MiXCR anew, one entry per CDR3 protein. TCRdb, not the original authors, processed these V and J calls. The data hold fewer than 550,000 distinct CDR3 sequences, with less than 20% observed a single time. This clonotype was counted between two and nine times. Antigen specificity is unknown. V was cut by 0 bases and J by 1 base, with 13 bases left in between. Germline V CDR1 and CDR2: SGDLS, YYNGEE. This CDR3 has 17 amino acids. This sample was shared with a second study, whose subject was T cells in Graves' hyperthyroidism and ophthalmopathy. That study adds: Ophthalmopathy was predicted by the model a median of roughly 6.6 months ahead of onset.

This sequence was found in a woman aged 18-30 years with Graves disease. The rearrangement uses TRBV9 and TRBJ2-2, with a tentative D call TRBD2 (5 bases). The sample here was peripheral blood mononuclear cells (PBMCs), taken at new diagnosis, from a patient treated with antithyroid drugs. The CDR3 nucleotides are TGTGCCAGCAGCGTAGCTACCGGGAAGGTGAACACCGGGGAGCTGTTTTTT. The encoded protein is CASSVATGKVNTGELFF.